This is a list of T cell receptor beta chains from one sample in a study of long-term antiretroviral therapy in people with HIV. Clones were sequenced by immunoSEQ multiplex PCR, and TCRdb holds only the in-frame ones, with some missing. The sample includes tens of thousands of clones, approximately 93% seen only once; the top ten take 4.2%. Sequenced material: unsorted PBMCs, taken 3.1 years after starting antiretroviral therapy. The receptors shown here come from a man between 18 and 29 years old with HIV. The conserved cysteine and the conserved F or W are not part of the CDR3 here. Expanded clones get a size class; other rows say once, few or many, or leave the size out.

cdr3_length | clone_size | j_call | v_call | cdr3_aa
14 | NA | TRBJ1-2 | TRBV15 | ATSPDRGAMSYGYT
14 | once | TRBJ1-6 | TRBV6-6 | ASSYLDRGFSGTLH
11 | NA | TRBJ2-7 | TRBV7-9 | ASSLVRGHEQY
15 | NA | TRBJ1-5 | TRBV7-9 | ASSLTTAGQAYQPQH
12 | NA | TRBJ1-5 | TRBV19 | ASTRTAGNQPQH
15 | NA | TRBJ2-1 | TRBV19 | ASSFVGLAGETNEQF
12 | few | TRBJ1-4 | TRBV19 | ASQARGRNEKLF
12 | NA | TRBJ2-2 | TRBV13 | ASIPSGGTGELF
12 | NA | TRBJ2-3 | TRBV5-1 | ASSLEGTTDTQY
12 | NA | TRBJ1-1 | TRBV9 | ASSPPWDDSEAF
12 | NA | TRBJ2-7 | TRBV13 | ASSFRDMTYEQY
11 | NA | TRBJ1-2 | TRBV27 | ASSLSDIGGYT
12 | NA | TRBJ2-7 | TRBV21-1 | ASSNRASSYEQY
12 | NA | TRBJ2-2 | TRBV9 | ASSPGQNTGELF
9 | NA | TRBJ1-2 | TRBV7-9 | ATSLPAEFT
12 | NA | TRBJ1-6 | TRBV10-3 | AIMAGPGSSPLH
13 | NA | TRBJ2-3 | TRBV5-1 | ASSQTGGPTDTQY
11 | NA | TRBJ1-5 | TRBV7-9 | ASSFDDSQPQH
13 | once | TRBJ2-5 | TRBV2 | ASTGGTGLGETQY
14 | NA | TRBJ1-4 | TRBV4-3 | ASSQERAATNEKLF
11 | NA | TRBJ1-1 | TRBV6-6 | ASSYSLNTEAF
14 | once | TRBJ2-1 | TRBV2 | ASSGGGRSSYNEQF
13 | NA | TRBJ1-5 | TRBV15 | ATSRTGGFNQPQH
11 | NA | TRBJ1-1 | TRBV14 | ASSQEMFTEAF
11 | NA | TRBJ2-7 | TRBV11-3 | ASSFLAGSEQY
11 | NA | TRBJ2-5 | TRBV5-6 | ASSRGFQETQY
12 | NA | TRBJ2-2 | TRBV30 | AWSVVEITGELF
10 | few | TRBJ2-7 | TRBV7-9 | ASSYLLDEQY
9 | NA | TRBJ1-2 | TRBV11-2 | ASRQYYGYT
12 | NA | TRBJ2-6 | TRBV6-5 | ASTTGYGANVLT
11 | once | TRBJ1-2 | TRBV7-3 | ASSRGMGYGYT
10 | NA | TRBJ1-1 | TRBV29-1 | SVEDLGPEAF
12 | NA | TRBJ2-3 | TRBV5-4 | ASSLVGPGDTQY
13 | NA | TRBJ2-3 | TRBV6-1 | ASTTPGRGTDTQY
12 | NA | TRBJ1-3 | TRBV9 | ASSVSGLLNTIY
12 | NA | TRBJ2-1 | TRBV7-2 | ASSLGTGPNEQF
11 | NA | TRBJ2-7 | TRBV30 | AWSLGGVSEQY
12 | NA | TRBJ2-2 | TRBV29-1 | SVDRGGSGGELF
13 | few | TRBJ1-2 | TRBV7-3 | ASSRLGQENYGYT